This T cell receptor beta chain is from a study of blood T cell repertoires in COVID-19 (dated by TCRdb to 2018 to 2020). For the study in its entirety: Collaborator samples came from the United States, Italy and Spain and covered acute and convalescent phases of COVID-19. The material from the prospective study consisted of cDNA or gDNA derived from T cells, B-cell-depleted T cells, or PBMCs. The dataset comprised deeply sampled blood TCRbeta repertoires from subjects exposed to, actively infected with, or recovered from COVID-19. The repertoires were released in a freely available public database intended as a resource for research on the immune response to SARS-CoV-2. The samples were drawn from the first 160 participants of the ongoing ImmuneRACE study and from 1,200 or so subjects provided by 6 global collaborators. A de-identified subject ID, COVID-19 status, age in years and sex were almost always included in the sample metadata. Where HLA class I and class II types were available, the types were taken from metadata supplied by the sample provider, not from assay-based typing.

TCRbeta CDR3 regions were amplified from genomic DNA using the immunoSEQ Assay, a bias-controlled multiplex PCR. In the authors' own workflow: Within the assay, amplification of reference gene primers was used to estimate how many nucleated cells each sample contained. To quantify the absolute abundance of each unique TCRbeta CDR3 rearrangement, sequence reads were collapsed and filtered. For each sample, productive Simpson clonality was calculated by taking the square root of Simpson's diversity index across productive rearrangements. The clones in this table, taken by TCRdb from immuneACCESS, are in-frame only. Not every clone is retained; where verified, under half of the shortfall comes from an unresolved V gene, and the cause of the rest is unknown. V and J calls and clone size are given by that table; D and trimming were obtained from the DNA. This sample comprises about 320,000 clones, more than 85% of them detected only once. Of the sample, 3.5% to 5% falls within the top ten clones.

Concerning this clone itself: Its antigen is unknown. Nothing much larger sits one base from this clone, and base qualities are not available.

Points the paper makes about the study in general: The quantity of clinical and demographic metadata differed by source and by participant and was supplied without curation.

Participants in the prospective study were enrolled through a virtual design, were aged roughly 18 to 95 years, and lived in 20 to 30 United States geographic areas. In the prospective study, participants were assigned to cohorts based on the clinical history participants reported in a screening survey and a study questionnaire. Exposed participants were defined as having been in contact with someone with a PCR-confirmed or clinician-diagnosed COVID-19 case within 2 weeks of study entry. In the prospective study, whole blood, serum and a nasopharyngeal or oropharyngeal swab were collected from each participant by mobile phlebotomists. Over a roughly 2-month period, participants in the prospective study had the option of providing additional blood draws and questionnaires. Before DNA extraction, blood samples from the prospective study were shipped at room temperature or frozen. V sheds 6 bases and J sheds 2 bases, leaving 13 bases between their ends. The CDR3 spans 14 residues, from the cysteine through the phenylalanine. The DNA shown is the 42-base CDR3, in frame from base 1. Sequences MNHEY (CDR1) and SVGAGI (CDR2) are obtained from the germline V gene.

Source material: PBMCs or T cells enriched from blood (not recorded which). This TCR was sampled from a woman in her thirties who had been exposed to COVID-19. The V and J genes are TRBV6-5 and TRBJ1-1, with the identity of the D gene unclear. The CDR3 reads CASSPTGGNTEAFF. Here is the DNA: TGTGCCAGCAGCCCCACGGGTGGTAACACTGAAGCTTTCTTT.